The next 5 T cell receptor beta chains were all read from a single sample in a study of T cells expressing NK-cell markers. TCRdb re-called the 5' RACE reads and shows each CDR3 protein once, DNA omitted. This sample contains hundreds of thousands of distinct CDR3 sequences. The sample comprised blood T cells: a sorted CD56 or NKG2C T cell subset, CD4+ or CD8+ T cells, or bulk PBMC T cells (not recorded which). The receptor source for this set is a man aged 18-75 years in good health.

The chain is built from TRBV6-5 and TRBJ2-1; TCRdb proposes TRBD1, but this gene call is untestable without DNA. Germline V gene lookup returns CDR1 MNHEY and CDR2 SVGAGI. The CDR3 covers 16 residues. CDR3 sequence reads: CASTGRPGQSLHEQFF.

CDR3 sequence: CATREQTANLNYEQYF. V and J are TRBV24-1 and TRBJ2-7. CDR3 length: 16 residues. Germline values: CDR1 KGHDR, CDR2 SFDVKD.

The V gene is TRBV5-1, the J gene TRBJ2-7; no DNA is available, so the TRBD1 call from TCRdb remains unchecked. This CDR3 region has 15 residues. Germline-derived CDR1 and CDR2 are SGHRS and YFSETQ. The CDR3 region is CASSPRTGASYEQYF.

Here the CDR3 reads CASARQGRSTYEQYF. The gene calls are TRBV5-1 and TRBJ2-7; TCRdb's D call of TRBD1 is untestable without DNA. The CDR3 spans 15 residues. The V gene's germline CDR1 is SGHRS and CDR2 YFSETQ.

This sequence joins TRBV12-3 or TRBV12-4 and TRBJ2-7; TCRdb calls TRBD1, which cannot be checked without DNA. The CDR3 length is 16 residues. Here the CDR3 reads CASSGGRQGPWYEQYF.